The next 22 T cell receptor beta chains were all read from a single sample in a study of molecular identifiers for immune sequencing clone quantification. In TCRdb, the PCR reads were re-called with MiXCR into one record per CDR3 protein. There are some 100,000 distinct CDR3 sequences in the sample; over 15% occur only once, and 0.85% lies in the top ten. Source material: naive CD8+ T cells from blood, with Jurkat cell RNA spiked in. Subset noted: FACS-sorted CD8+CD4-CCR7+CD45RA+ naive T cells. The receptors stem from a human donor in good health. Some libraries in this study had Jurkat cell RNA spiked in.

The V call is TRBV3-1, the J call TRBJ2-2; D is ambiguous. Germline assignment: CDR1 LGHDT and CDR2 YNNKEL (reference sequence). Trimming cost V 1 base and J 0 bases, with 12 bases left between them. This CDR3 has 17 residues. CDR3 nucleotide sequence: TGTGCCAGCAGCCAAGCGTACGACACAGCGAACACCGGGGAGCTGTTTTTT. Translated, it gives CASSQAYDTANTGELFF.

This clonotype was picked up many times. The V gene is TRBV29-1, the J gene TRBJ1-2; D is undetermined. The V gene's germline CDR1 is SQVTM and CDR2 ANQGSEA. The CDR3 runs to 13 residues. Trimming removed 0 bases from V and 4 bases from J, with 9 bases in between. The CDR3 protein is CSVEDRRIYGYTF. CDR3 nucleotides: TGCAGCGTTGAAGACCGACGAATCTATGGCTACACCTTC.

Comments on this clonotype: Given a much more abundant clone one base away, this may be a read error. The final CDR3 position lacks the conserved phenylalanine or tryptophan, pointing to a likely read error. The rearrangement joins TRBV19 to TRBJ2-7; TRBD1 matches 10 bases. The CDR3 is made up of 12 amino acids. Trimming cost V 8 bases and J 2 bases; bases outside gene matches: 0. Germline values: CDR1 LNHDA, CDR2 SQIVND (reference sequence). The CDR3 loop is CASGTGAYEQYS. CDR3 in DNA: TGTGCCAGTGGGACAGGGGCCTACGAGCAGTACTCC.

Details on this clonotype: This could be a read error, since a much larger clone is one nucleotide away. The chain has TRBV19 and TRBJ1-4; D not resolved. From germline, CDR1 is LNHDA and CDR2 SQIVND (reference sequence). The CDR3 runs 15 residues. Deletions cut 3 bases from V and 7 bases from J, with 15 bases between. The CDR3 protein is CASSMEGSRSEKLFF. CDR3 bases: TGTGCCAGTAGTATGGAGGGCAGCAGAAGTGAAAAACTGTTTTTT.

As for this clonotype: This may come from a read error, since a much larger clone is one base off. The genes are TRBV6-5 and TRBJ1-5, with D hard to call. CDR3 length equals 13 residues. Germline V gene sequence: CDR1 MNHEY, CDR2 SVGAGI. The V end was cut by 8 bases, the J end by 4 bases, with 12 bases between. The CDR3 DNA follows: TGTGCCAGCGGTCAAAGCCGGAATCAGCCCCAGCATTTT. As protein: CASGQSRNQPQHF.

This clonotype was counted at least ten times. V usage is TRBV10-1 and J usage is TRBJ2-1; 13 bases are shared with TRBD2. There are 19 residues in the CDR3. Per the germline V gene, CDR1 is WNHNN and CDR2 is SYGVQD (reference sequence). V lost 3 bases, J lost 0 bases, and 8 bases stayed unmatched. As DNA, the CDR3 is TGCGCCAGCAGTGATTGGGGGACTAGCGGGGCCAACTCCTACAATGAGCAGTTCTTC. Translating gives CASSDWGTSGANSYNEQFF.

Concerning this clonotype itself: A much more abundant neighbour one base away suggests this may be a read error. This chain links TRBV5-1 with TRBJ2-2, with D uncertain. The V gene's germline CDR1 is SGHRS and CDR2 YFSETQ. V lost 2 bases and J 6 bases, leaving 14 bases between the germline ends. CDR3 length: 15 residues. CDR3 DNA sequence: TGCGCCAGCAGCTTAGGTTCACAGCACGCCGGGGAGCTGTTTTTT. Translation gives CASSLGSQHAGELFF.

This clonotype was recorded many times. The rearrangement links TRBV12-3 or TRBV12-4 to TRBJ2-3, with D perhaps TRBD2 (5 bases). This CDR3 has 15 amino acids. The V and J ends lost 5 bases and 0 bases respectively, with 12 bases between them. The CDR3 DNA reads TGTGCCAGCAGTAGCAGGCTAGCTAGCACAGATACGCAGTATTTT. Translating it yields CASSSRLASTDTQYF.

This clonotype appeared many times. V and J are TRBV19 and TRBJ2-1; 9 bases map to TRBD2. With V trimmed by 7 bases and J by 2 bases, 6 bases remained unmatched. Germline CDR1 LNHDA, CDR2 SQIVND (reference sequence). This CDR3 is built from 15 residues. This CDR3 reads CASTNVAGAYNEQFF. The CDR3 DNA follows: TGTGCCAGTACCAATGTAGCGGGGGCCTACAATGAGCAGTTCTTC.

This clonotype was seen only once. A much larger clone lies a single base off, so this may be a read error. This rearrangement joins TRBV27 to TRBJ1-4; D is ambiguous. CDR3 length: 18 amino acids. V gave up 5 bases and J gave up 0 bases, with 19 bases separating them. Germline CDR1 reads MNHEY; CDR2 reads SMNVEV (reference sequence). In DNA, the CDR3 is TGTGCCAGCAGTGCACTGACCGTGGGCCATGCAACTAATGAAAAACTGTTTTTT. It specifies CASSALTVGHATNEKLFF.

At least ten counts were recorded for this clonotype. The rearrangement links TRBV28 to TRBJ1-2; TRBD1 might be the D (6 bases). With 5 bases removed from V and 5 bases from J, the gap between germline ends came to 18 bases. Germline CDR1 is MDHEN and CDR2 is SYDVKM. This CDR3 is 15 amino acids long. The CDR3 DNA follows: TGTGCCAGCAGTAGGGGGGGGCAGGGTCGGTATGGCTACACCTTC. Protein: CASSRGGQGRYGYTF.

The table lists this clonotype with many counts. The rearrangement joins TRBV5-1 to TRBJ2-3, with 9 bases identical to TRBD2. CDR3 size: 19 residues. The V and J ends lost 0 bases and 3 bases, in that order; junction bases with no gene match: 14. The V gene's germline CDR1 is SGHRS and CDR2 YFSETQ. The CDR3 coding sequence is TGCGCCAGCAGCTTGGAAGTCGCGGGAGGGCCAGTCTTTACAGATACGCAGTATTTT. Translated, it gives CASSLEVAGGPVFTDTQYF.

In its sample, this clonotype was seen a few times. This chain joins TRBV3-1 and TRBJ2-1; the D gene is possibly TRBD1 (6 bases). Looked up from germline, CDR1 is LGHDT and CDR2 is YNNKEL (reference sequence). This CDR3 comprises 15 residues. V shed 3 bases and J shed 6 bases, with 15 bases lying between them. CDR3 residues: CASSHQGLSPNEQFF. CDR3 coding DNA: TGTGCCAGCAGCCACCAGGGGTTATCCCCCAATGAGCAGTTCTTC.

CDR3 coding DNA: TGCAGCGTGGACCCCGGGACAGGGAGCTACGAGCAGTACTTC. Translated, it gives CSVDPGTGSYEQYF. V gene TRBV29-1 combines with J gene TRBJ2-7, with 9 nucleotides matching TRBD1. CDR1 is SQVTM and CDR2 is ANQGSEA in the germline V gene. V lost 6 bases, J lost 3 bases, and 9 bases stayed unmatched. The CDR3 is 14 residues long.

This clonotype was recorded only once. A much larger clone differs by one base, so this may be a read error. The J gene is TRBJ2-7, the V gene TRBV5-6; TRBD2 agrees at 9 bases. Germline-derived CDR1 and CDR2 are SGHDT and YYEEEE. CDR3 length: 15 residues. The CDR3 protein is CASGLLLAGIDEQYF. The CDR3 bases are TGTGCCAGCGGCTTGTTGCTAGCGGGAATCGACGAGCAGTACTTC.

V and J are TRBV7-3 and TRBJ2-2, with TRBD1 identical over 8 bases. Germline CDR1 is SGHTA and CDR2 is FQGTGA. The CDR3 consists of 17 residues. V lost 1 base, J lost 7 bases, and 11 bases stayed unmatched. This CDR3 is CASSLIFGSGQGGELFF. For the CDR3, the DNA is TGTGCCAGCAGCTTAATTTTTGGGTCAGGACAGGGCGGGGAGCTGTTTTTT.

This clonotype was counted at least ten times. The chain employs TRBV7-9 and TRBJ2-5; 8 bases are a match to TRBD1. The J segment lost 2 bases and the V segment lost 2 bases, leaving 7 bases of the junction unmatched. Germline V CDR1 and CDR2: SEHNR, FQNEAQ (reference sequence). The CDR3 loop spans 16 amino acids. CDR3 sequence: CASSLQDRVRQETQYF. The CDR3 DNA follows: TGTGCCAGCAGCTTACAGGACAGGGTCCGACAAGAGACCCAGTACTTC.

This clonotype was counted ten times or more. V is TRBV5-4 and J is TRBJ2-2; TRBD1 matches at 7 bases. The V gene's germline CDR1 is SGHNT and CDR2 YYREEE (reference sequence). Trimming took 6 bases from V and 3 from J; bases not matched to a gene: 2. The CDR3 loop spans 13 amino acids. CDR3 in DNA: TGTGCCAGCACAGACAGGGACACCGGGGAGCTGTTTTTT. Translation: CASTDRDTGELFF.

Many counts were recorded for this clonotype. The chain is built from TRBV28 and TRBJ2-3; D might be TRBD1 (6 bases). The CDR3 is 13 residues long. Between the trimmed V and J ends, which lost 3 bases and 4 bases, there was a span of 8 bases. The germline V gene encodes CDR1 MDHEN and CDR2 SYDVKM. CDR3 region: CASSFRQADTQYF. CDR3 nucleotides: TGTGCCAGCAGTTTTCGACAGGCAGATACGCAGTATTTT. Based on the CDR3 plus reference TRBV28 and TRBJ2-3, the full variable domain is DVKVTQSSRYLVKRTGEKVFLECVQDMDHENMFWYRQDPGLGLRLIYFSYDVKMKEKGDIPEGYSVSREKKERFSLILESASTNQTSMYLCASSFRQADTQYFGPGTRLTVL.

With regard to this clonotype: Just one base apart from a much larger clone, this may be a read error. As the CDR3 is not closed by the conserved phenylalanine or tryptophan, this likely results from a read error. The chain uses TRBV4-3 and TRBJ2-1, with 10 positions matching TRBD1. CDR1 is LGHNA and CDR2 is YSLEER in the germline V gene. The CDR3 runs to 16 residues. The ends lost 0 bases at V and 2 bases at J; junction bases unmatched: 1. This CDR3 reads CASSQEDRGAYNEQFS. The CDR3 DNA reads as TGCGCCAGCAGCCAAGAGGACAGGGGGGCCTACAATGAGCAGTTCTCC.

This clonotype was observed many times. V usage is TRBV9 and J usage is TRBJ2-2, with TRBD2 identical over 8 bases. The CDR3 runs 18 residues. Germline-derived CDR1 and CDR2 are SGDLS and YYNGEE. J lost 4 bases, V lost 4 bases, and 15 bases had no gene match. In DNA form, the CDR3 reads TGTGCCAGCAGCCTGTCGCCGGGAGGGTTGTCGGGCACCGGGGAGCTGTTTTTT. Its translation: CASSLSPGGLSGTGELFF.

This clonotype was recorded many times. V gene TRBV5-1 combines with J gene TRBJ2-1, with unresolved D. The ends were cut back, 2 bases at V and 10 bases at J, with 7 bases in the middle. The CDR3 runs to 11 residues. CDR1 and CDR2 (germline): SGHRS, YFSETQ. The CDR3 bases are TGCGCCAGCAGCTTTGGCCAGGAGCAGTTCTTC. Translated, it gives CASSFGQEQFF. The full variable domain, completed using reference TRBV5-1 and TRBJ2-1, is KAGVTQTPRYLIKTRGQQVTLSCSPISGHRSVSWYQQTPGQGLQFLFEYFSETQRNKGNFPGRFSGRQFSNSRSEMNVSTLELGDSALYLCASSFGQEQFFGPGTRLTVL.